Each of the 6 T cell receptor beta chains below was sequenced from the same sample in a study of blood T cell repertoires in COVID-19. Produced via immunoSEQ multiplex PCR; TCRdb's table is partial and in-frame only. The repertoire has about 280,000 clones, around 90% of them found once; the top ten carry 2% to 2.5%. Sequenced material: PBMCs or T cells enriched from blood (not recorded which). These receptors were taken from a woman aged 60-70 years in a cohort exposed to, infected with or recovered from COVID-19 (not recorded which).

The rearrangement joins TRBV7-9 to TRBJ2-2; 12 bases align to TRBD2. The CDR3 totals 19 residues. With 0 bases clipped from V and 4 bases from J, the junction kept 9 bases outside the gene matches. Germline CDR1 is SEHNR and CDR2 is FQNEAQ (reference sequence). The CDR3: CASSLAALAGGPSTGELFF. DNA of the CDR3: TGTGCCAGCAGCTTAGCGGCGCTAGCGGGAGGGCCGTCCACCGGGGAGCTGTTTTTT.

The chain is built from TRBV12-3 or TRBV12-4 and TRBJ1-1, with D perhaps matching TRBD1 (6 bases). CDR3 length equals 13 residues. Trimming pared 5 bases from V and 6 bases from J, leaving 13 bases between. The CDR3 nucleotides read TGTGCCAGCAGTGAACAGGGAACCGCTGAAGCTTTCTTT. Translating it yields CASSEQGTAEAFF.

The chain uses TRBV7-9 and TRBJ2-7; D ambiguous. The CDR3 contains 13 residues. The V gene lost 4 bases and the J gene lost 2 bases, with 9 bases spanning the gap. Per germline, CDR1 SEHNR and CDR2 FQNEAQ (reference sequence). CDR3 residues: CASSYGQAYEQYF. CDR3 coding DNA: TGTGCCAGCAGCTATGGGCAGGCCTACGAGCAGTACTTC. Filled out from reference TRBV7-9 and TRBJ2-7, the complete variable domain reads DTGVSQNPRHKITKRGQNVTFRCDPISEHNRLYWYRQTLGQGPEFLTYFQNEAQLEKSRLLSDRFSAERPKGSFSTLEIQRTEQGDSAMYLCASSYGQAYEQYFGPGTRLTVT.

The chain carries TRBV7-2 and TRBJ2-3, with 9 nucleotides matching TRBD2. Germline loops: CDR1 SGHTA, CDR2 FQGNSA. The CDR3 spans 17 residues. Trimming cost V 3 bases and J 0 bases; bases outside gene matches: 7. The CDR3: CASSFSGRGGSTDTQYF. The CDR3, as DNA: TGTGCCAGCAGCTTTAGCGGGAGAGGGGGAAGCACAGATACGCAGTATTTT.

V and J are TRBV5-1 and TRBJ1-5, with a weak D call TRBD1 (6 bases). Germline loops: CDR1 SGHRS, CDR2 YFSETQ. This CDR3 spans 14 amino acids. V was trimmed by 0 bases and J by 9 bases, leaving 13 bases between them. This CDR3 reads CASSLGQGPSPQHF. The CDR3 DNA reads TGCGCCAGCAGCTTGGGGCAGGGGCCATCGCCCCAGCATTTT.

This chain uses TRBV6-4 with TRBJ2-1; TRBD2 matches 8 bases. Germline CDR1 reads MRHNA; CDR2 reads SNTAGT. Trimming cost V 0 bases and J 8 bases; bases outside gene matches: 9. CDR3 length equals 16 residues. The CDR3 spells CASSDSSGSDRHEQFF. The CDR3 coding sequence is TGTGCCAGCAGTGACTCAAGCGGGAGCGACCGCCATGAGCAGTTCTTC.